The rows below give T cell receptor beta chains drawn from one sample of a study of cytomegalovirus exposure and HLA in healthy donors. TCRdb's copy holds only in-frame clones and misses some; the assay was immunoSEQ multiplex PCR. This sample has 40,000 to 45,000 clones, with 50% to 55% found just once. Sequenced material: PBMCs. Source of these receptors: a human donor in good health. CDR3s include the opening cysteine and the closing phenylalanine or tryptophan. Each record gives: V gene, CDR3 length, J gene, D gene, clone size, CDR3 DNA, CDR3 protein. A D gene is named only where the DNA matches it firmly. Size is stated for part of the rows, as once, few or many counts, or as a class when the clone is expanded.

V: TRBV5-1
length: 14
J: TRBJ1-6
D: .
size: few
DNA: TGCGCCAGCAGCTTACAGGGCCAGGATTCACCCCTCCACTTT
CDR3: CASSLQGQDSPLHF

V: TRBV14
length: 14
J: TRBJ2-7
D: TRBD2
size: .
DNA: TGTGCCAGCAGCCGCCAAGCGGGAGGGTACGAGCAGTACTTC
CDR3: CASSRQAGGYEQYF

V: TRBV10-3
length: 13
J: TRBJ2-7
D: .
size: once
DNA: TGTGCCATCAGTGGAGGGCAGCCCTACGAGCAGTACTTC
CDR3: CAISGGQPYEQYF

V: TRBV5-8
length: 19
J: TRBJ1-5
D: TRBD1
size: .
DNA: TGTGCCAGCAGCTTGGAACTCTGGACAGGGCGGGGAGGCAATCAGCCCCAGCATTTT
CDR3: CASSLELWTGRGGNQPQHF

V: TRBV9
length: 16
J: TRBJ1-1
D: TRBD1
size: .
DNA: TGTGCCAGCAGCGTAGCCCCCAACAGGGGGAGCACTGAAGCTTTCTTT
CDR3: CASSVAPNRGSTEAFF

V: TRBV18
length: 15
J: TRBJ2-2
D: .
size: once
DNA: TGTGCCAGCTCGGCCGAACTAGGTCGCACCGGGGAGCTGTTTTTT
CDR3: CASSAELGRTGELFF

V: TRBV6-1
length: 14
J: TRBJ1-5
D: .
size: once
DNA: TGTGCCAGTCGGAACAGGGCGGTGAATCAGCCCCAGCATTTT
CDR3: CASRNRAVNQPQHF

V: TRBV6-6
length: 14
J: TRBJ1-1
D: .
size: .
DNA: TGTGCCAGCAGTTACAAGGGGTCGGACACTGAAGCTTTCTTT
CDR3: CASSYKGSDTEAFF

V: TRBV4-3
length: 15
J: TRBJ1-4
D: TRBD1
size: .
DNA: TGCGCCAGCAGCCTAAAGGACAGGGGAAATGAAAAACTGTTTTTT
CDR3: CASSLKDRGNEKLFF

V: TRBV2
length: 14
J: TRBJ1-4
D: .
size: .
DNA: TGTGCCAGCAGTGTACAGGGCCCCCGTGAAAAACTGTTTTTT
CDR3: CASSVQGPREKLFF

V: TRBV9
length: 15
J: TRBJ1-6
D: .
size: .
DNA: TGTGCCAGCAGCGTAGGGTTGAGGGTCGAGGGACCCCTCCACTTT
CDR3: CASSVGLRVEGPLHF

V: TRBV27
length: 15
J: TRBJ2-3
D: .
size: .
DNA: TGTGCCAGCACGGGGACCCTGGACAGTGGAGATACGCAGTATTTT
CDR3: CASTGTLDSGDTQYF

V: TRBV15
length: 12
J: TRBJ1-2
D: TRBD1
size: few
DNA: TGTGCCACCAGCAAGGGACAGGGTGGCTACACCTTC
CDR3: CATSKGQGGYTF

V: TRBV5-4
length: 13
J: TRBJ2-3
D: .
size: .
DNA: TGTGCCAGCAGCAAAGGGGGCACAGATACGCAGTATTTT
CDR3: CASSKGGTDTQYF

V: TRBV10-3
length: 16
J: TRBJ1-5
D: TRBD1
size: few
DNA: TGTGCCATCAGTGCAACGGGACAGACCCTCAATCAGCCCCAGCATTTT
CDR3: CAISATGQTLNQPQHF

V: TRBV5-1
length: 16
J: TRBJ2-2
D: TRBD2
size: .
DNA: TGCGCCAGCAGCTTGGCCCTAGCGGGGAACACCGGGGAGCTGTTTTTT
CDR3: CASSLALAGNTGELFF

V: TRBV19
length: 14
J: TRBJ2-7
D: TRBD1
size: .
DNA: TGTGCCAGTACCGTGACAGGGAGCTCCTACGAGCAGTACTTC
CDR3: CASTVTGSSYEQYF

V: TRBV28
length: 15
J: TRBJ1-5
D: .
size: few
DNA: TGTGCCAGCAGCCGACCGACAGGAACCTACCAGCCCCAGCATTTT
CDR3: CASSRPTGTYQPQHF

V: TRBV28
length: 15
J: TRBJ1-1
D: .
size: .
DNA: TGTGCCAGCAGTTCCCGGGGTCGCGGGGCAACTGAAGCTTTCTTT
CDR3: CASSSRGRGATEAFF

V: TRBV7-2
length: 14
J: TRBJ1-5
D: .
size: few
DNA: TGTGCCAGCAGCATTATAGGAGGGAATCAGCCCCAGCATTTT
CDR3: CASSIIGGNQPQHF

V: TRBV27
length: 16
J: TRBJ2-7
D: TRBD2
size: .
DNA: TGTGCCAGCAGGGTTAGCGGGGCGGCGGGGCCCTACGAGCAGTACTTC
CDR3: CASRVSGAAGPYEQYF

V: TRBV19
length: 14
J: TRBJ1-5
D: TRBD1
size: .
DNA: TGTGCCAGTAGCTGGACAGGACGGAATCAGCCCCAGCATTTT
CDR3: CASSWTGRNQPQHF

V: TRBV18
length: 13
J: TRBJ2-3
D: .
size: .
DNA: TGTGCCAGCTCACCGGGGCCAGGGGATACGCAGTATTTT
CDR3: CASSPGPGDTQYF

V: TRBV19
length: 19
J: TRBJ2-6
D: TRBD1
size: .
DNA: TGTGCCAGTAGTATCGGACAGGGTAGGGCCGGCTCTGGGGCCAACGTCCTGACTTTC
CDR3: CASSIGQGRAGSGANVLTF

V: TRBV7-9
length: 18
J: TRBJ2-2
D: TRBD2
size: few
DNA: TGTGCCAGCAGCGACGGACTAGCGGGAGAGAGGGGCACCGGGGAGCTGTTTTTT
CDR3: CASSDGLAGERGTGELFF

V: TRBV7-2
length: 15
J: TRBJ2-3
D: .
size: .
DNA: TGTGCCAGCAGCTTAGGCGGGGTTTACACAGATACGCAGTATTTT
CDR3: CASSLGGVYTDTQYF

V: TRBV10-3
length: 13
J: TRBJ2-1
D: .
size: .
DNA: TGTGCCATCAGTGAAGAACGAGTCCATGAGCAGTTCTTC
CDR3: CAISEERVHEQFF

V: TRBV15
length: 17
J: TRBJ2-5
D: TRBD2
size: once
DNA: TGTGCCACCAGCAGAGATCTAGCGGGGGGGCCGATGGAGACCCAGTACTTC
CDR3: CATSRDLAGGPMETQYF

V: TRBV6-1
length: 13
J: TRBJ1-2
D: .
size: .
DNA: TGTGCCAGCAGTGGCGAGACAGTCTATGGCTACACCTTC
CDR3: CASSGETVYGYTF

V: TRBV4-1
length: 16
J: TRBJ2-3
D: TRBD1
size: .
DNA: TGCGCCAGCAGCCAAGAGTGGACAGGGGAGAGAGATACGCAGTATTTT
CDR3: CASSQEWTGERDTQYF

V: TRBV7-2
length: 14
J: TRBJ1-4
D: TRBD1
size: .
DNA: TGTGCCAGCAGCTTCCCAGGACAGGGTGAAAAACTGTTTTTT
CDR3: CASSFPGQGEKLFF

V: TRBV5-1
length: 14
J: TRBJ2-7
D: .
size: few
DNA: TGCGCCAGCAGCTTGGGCCAGGGGGGTTACGAGCAGTACTTC
CDR3: CASSLGQGGYEQYF

V: TRBV6-1
length: 16
J: TRBJ2-2
D: .
size: .
DNA: TGTGCCAGCAGTGAAAGGCTAGCAGGCCTAGCCGGGGAGCTGTTTTTT
CDR3: CASSERLAGLAGELFF

V: TRBV2
length: 19
J: TRBJ2-6
D: TRBD2
size: .
DNA: TGTGCCAGCAACCCCCGAGGGGGACTAGCGGTGGGCGGGGCCAACGTCCTGACTTTC
CDR3: CASNPRGGLAVGGANVLTF

V: TRBV7-2
length: 19
J: TRBJ1-3
D: TRBD1
size: few
DNA: TGTGCCAGCAGCTTAGCGAGGTCCGGCGGCAGGGGGTCCGGAAACACCATATATTTT
CDR3: CASSLARSGGRGSGNTIYF

V: TRBV4-3
length: 15
J: TRBJ1-5
D: .
size: .
DNA: TGCGCCAGCAGCCCAGACAGTAGGGGGAATCAGCCCCAGCATTTT
CDR3: CASSPDSRGNQPQHF

V: TRBV28
length: 13
J: TRBJ2-7
D: .
size: few
DNA: TGTGCCAGCACCATAAGGGGTACCCACGAGCAGTACTTC
CDR3: CASTIRGTHEQYF

V: TRBV4-3
length: 16
J: TRBJ2-1
D: TRBD1
size: .
DNA: TGCGCCAGCAGCCAAGGGGAGAGGCAGGGGGTGGGTGAGCAGTTCTTC
CDR3: CASSQGERQGVGEQFF

V: TRBV9
length: 12
J: TRBJ2-1
D: .
size: few
DNA: TGTGCCAGCAGCGTAGCGGGGAATGAGCAGTTCTTC
CDR3: CASSVAGNEQFF